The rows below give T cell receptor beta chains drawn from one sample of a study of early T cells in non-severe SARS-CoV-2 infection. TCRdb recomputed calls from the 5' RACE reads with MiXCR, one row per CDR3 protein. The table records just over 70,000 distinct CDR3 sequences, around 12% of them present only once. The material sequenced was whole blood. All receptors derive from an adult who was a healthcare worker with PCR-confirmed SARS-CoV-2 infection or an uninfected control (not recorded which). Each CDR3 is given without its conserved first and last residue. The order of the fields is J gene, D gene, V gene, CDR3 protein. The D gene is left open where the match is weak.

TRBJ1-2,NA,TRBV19,ASKRTAINYGYT
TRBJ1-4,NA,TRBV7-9,ASSLGMGNEKLF
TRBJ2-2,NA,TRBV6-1,ASTPDGGAGELF
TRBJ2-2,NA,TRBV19,ASSIGGWGANTGELF
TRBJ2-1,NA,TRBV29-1,SVVDPRYNEQF
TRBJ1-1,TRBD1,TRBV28,ASSFRDRGNTEAF
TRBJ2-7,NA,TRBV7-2,ASSFTGWGEQY
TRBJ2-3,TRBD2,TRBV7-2,ASSLGGLRDTQY
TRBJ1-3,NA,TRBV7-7,ASSEGSGNTIY
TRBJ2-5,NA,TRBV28,ASSPSPDGETQY
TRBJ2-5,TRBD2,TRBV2,ASILRREEPQY
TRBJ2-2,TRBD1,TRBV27,ASSTHRDREFIGAGELF
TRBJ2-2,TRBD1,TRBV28,ASSSTPGQGNTGELF
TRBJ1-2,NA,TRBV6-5,ASSYKGGYT
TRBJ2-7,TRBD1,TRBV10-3,AISWTGGYEQY
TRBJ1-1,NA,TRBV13,ASSRGSGGEAF
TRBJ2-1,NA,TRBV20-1,SASRQPIDEQF
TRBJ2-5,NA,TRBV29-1,SVEVLRETQY
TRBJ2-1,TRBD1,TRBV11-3,ASSLDRVRLF
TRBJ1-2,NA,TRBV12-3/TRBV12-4,ASSLAWGHYGYT
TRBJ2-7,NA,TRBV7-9,ASSPVSSGEDEQY
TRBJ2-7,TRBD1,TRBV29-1,SVRDSRSSYEQY
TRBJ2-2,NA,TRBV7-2,ASSFGVGTGELF
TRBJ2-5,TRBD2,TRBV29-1,SVEGGLAGAETQY
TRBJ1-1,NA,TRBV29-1,SVEREAEAF
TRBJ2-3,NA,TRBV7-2,ASSPRVRDTDTQY
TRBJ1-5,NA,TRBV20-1,SARDGRAAGNQPQH
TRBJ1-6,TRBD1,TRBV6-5,ASSYSNRGNSPLH
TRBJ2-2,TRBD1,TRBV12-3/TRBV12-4,ASSSRTGPTNTGELF
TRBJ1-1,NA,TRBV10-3,AISEAGEDTEAF
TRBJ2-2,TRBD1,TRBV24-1,ATSDTDRGRTGELF
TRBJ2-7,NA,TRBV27,ASSPDQFSYEQY
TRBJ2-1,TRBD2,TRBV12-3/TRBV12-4,ASSLGGRTSGDNEQF
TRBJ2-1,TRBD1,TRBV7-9,ASSSGQQYNEQF
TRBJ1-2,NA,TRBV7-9,ASSLEGLYGYT
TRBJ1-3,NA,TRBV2,ASTQRGVAVGNTIY
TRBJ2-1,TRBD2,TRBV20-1,SARGWTSGRAVSNEQF
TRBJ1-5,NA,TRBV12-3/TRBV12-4,ASSGNNQPQH
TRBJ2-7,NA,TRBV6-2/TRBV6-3,ASSYRSQLGYEQY
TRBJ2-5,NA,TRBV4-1,ASSQDPRLQQETQY
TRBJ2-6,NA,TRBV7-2,ASRFSRAGANVLT
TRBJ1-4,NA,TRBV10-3,ASQGAREKLF
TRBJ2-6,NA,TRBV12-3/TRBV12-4,ASRGTSGANVLT
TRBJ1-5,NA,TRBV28,ASRTREGGNQPQH
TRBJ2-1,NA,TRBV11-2,ASSLDRQGNEQF